This is a list of T cell receptor beta chains from one sample in a study of patients and donors after allogeneic stem cell transplantation. TCRdb re-called the RT-PCR reads through MiXCR, storing one row per CDR3 protein. In the table there are over 150,000 distinct CDR3 sequences, around 30% of which are singletons. Sequenced: blood, either unsorted or a sorted T cell fraction (not recorded which). Receptor source: a human donor who was either an allogeneic HSCT recipient or a stem cell or donor lymphocyte infusion donor (not recorded which). It is not recorded whose cells these are; they may come from a transplant donor. The CDR3 runs from the conserved cysteine through the conserved F or W. A D gene is named only where the DNA matches it firmly. The size entry is marked missing in some rows and otherwise reads once, few, many or a size class.

d_gene	v_gene	abundance	j_gene	CDR3nt	CDR3aa
TRBD1	TRBV30	-	TRBJ2-5	TGTGCCTGGGGCCGACAGGGGGGGGAGACCCAGTACTTC	CAWGRQGGETQYF
-	TRBV7-7	-	TRBJ2-1	TGTGCTAGCAGCTTAGGAGAAGGCCAGGGACCCTACAATGAGCAGTTCTTC	CASSLGEGQGPYNEQFF
-	TRBV20-1	-	TRBJ2-2	TGCAGTGCGAGTCAGGCGGAAGGGACCGGGGAGCTGTTTTTT	CSASQAEGTGELFF
TRBD1	TRBV29-1	many	TRBJ1-4	TGCAGCGCCTCGGGACAGGGGGCTCGAAAACTGTTTTTT	CSASGQGARKLFF
-	TRBV5-1	many	TRBJ1-4	TGCGCCAGCTCCCCCGTGGAAACTAATGAAAAACTGTTTTTT	CASSPVETNEKLFF
-	TRBV24-1	few	TRBJ2-3	TGTGCCACCAGTGAACCTATCAGGCCAGATACGCAGTATTTT	CATSEPIRPDTQYF
TRBD2	TRBV6-4	once	TRBJ2-7	TGTGCCAGCAGTCTAATGGCGGGAGGGCCCTACGAGCAGTACTTC	CASSLMAGGPYEQYF
-	TRBV29-1	few	TRBJ2-3	TGCAGCGTTGAACGGCGCACAGATACGCAGTATTTT	CSVERRTDTQYF
-	TRBV9	-	TRBJ2-7	TGTGCCAGCAGCGCCCACCCACTAGATCTCCCCTACGAGCAGTACTTC	CASSAHPLDLPYEQYF
-	TRBV20-1	-	TRBJ1-2	TGCAGTGCTGAGGACAGCATAAACTATGGCTACACCTTC	CSAEDSINYGYTF
TRBD1	TRBV7-9	-	TRBJ2-7	TGTGCCAGCACCACTACGAGACAGGGCCTCTGGGAGCAGTACTTC	CASTTTRQGLWEQYF
-	TRBV7-2	few	TRBJ1-2	TGTGCCAGCAGCCGTCGCGGGAACTATGGCTACACCTTC	CASSRRGNYGYTF
-	TRBV12-3/TRBV12-4	few	TRBJ1-5	TGTGCCAGCAGCCTCCCCGACACGGACAATCAGCCCCAGCATTTT	CASSLPDTDNQPQHF
-	TRBV18	-	TRBJ2-7	TGTGCCAGCTCACCCGTCTCCTACGAGCAGTACTTC	CASSPVSYEQYF
TRBD2	TRBV12-3/TRBV12-4	-	TRBJ2-2	TGTGCCAGCATCCCAGGGGTTAGCGGGACGAACACCGGGGAGCTGTTTTTT	CASIPGVSGTNTGELFF
TRBD2	TRBV7-3	-	TRBJ2-1	TGTGCCAGCAGCATTAGTCAAATGACTAGCGGGAAAAACAATGAGCAGTTCTTC	CASSISQMTSGKNNEQFF
-	TRBV15	-	TRBJ2-5	TGTGCCACCAGCAGAAAGGCTACCGGGGAGACCCAGTACTTC	CATSRKATGETQYF
-	TRBV3-2	-	TRBJ2-1	TGTGCCAGCAGCCAAGATCTTGGGGCGGGAGACTACAAACCCAATGAGCAGTTCTTC	CASSQDLGAGDYKPNEQFF
-	TRBV7-2	few	TRBJ1-4	TGTGCCAGCAGCTTAGACCGGGACAATAATGAAAAACTGTTTTTT	CASSLDRDNNEKLFF
-	TRBV5-6	-	TRBJ2-7	TGTGCCAGCAGCTTGGGGGACTGGCTGTCCTACGAGCAGTACTTC	CASSLGDWLSYEQYF
-	TRBV20-1	many	TRBJ1-1	TGCAGTGCTAGAGACACGTGGGGCAGTAACACTGAAGCTTTCTTT	CSARDTWGSNTEAFF
TRBD1	TRBV4-1	few	TRBJ2-3	TGCGCCAGCAGCCAAGATCCAGGGGGCCTAGATACGCAGTATTTT	CASSQDPGGLDTQYF
-	TRBV7-9	few	TRBJ2-5	TGTGCCAGCAGCTTAGATCCCGCTAGCGACGAGACCCAGTACTTC	CASSLDPASDETQYF
-	TRBV5-1	few	TRBJ2-7	TGCGCCAGCAGCTTGTTTGCCGAAACTCAAGGGTACGAGCAGTACTTC	CASSLFAETQGYEQYF
-	TRBV15	few	TRBJ1-1	TGTGCCACCAGCAGAGTGCGGGGGAACACTGAAGCTTTCTTT	CATSRVRGNTEAFF
TRBD1	TRBV18	-	TRBJ1-1	TGTGCCAGCTCGCCTTCCGGACAGGCCCTCACTGAAGCTTTCTTT	CASSPSGQALTEAFF
-	TRBV21-1	-	TRBJ2-1	TGTGCCAGCAGCAAGGATCGGCGGCTAGCGGGCCCCCTGGGGAATGAGCAGTTCTTC	CASSKDRRLAGPLGNEQFF
TRBD2	TRBV20-1	-	TRBJ2-1	TGCAGTGCTAGCCTCGGGACTAGCGGTCCCTCGGGGCAGTTCTTC	CSASLGTSGPSGQFF
TRBD2	TRBV7-2	-	TRBJ2-5	TGTGCCAGCAGCCCGACTAGCGTCCCGTACCAAGAGACCCAGTACTTC	CASSPTSVPYQETQYF
TRBD1	TRBV30	-	TRBJ1-1	TGTGCCTGGAGTTTGACAGGGGCGGGAGTGCTGAACACTGAAGCTTTCTTT	CAWSLTGAGVLNTEAFF
-	TRBV5-1	many	TRBJ1-4	TGCGCCAGCAGCTCCTCGGGAGGGGAAAAACTGTTTTTT	CASSSSGGEKLFF
TRBD1	TRBV10-3	many	TRBJ1-1	TGTGCCATCAGTGTGACAGGGGAGAACACTGAAGCTTTCTTT	CAISVTGENTEAFF
TRBD1	TRBV12-3/TRBV12-4	-	TRBJ2-7	TGTGCCAGCAGTCCCGGGACAGGAGACTACGAGCAGTACTTC	CASSPGTGDYEQYF
-	TRBV12-5	-	TRBJ2-1	TGTGCTAGTGGTTTGGGAATAGGTTCCCTATACAATGAGCAGTTCTTC	CASGLGIGSLYNEQFF
TRBD1	TRBV12-3/TRBV12-4	many	TRBJ1-3	TGTGCCACAGGACAGGGCCGGGGAAACACCATATATTTT	CATGQGRGNTIYF
TRBD1	TRBV5-1	many	TRBJ1-6	TGCGCCAGCAGCTTGGCAGGCCCACGACAGGGACTCAATTCACCCCTCCACTTT	CASSLAGPRQGLNSPLHF
-	TRBV11-2	-	TRBJ2-2	TGTGCCAGCAGCATAGGACGGACCGGGGAGCTGTTTTTT	CASSIGRTGELFF
TRBD1	TRBV14	few	TRBJ1-2	TGTGCCAGCAGCTGGGGACAGGGGAAGTATGGCTACACCTTC	CASSWGQGKYGYTF
TRBD2	TRBV7-9	-	TRBJ2-1	TGTGCCAGCAGCTTAGAGACTAGCTATGAGCAGTTCTTC	CASSLETSYEQFF
-	TRBV7-9	-	TRBJ1-2	TGTGCCAGCAGCCTCGGTGTTAAGGGTCGAAATGGCTACACCTTC	CASSLGVKGRNGYTF
TRBD1	TRBV29-1	-	TRBJ2-7	TGCAGCGTCATGACAGGGGACGCCTACGAGCAGTACTTC	CSVMTGDAYEQYF
TRBD1	TRBV14	-	TRBJ1-4	TGTGCCAGCAGCCGACGACAGGGGATAAATGAAAAACTGTTTTTT	CASSRRQGINEKLFF
-	TRBV4-3	-	TRBJ1-2	TGCGCCAGCAGCCAAGACCCGCGGGGGGTCGGGTATGGCTACACCTTC	CASSQDPRGVGYGYTF
-	TRBV5-1	-	TRBJ2-5	TGCGCCAGCAGCTCCGAGGGATTACAAGAGACCCAGTACTTC	CASSSEGLQETQYF
-	TRBV4-3	-	TRBJ1-4	TGCGCCAGCAGCCAAGATTCCAGCTATAATGAAAAACTGTTTTTT	CASSQDSSYNEKLFF
-	TRBV6-5	-	TRBJ2-1	TGTGCCAGCGGAAAAAGCTCCTACAATGAGCAGTTCTTC	CASGKSSYNEQFF
TRBD1	TRBV20-1	few	TRBJ2-7	TGCAGTGCTAGAGAGGGGGGACAGGGGTTGAGGGAGCAGTACTTC	CSAREGGQGLREQYF
-	TRBV27	few	TRBJ2-1	TGTGCCAGCAGTTTATTGGGTAGCGGAATTGTCTACAATGAGCAGTTCTTC	CASSLLGSGIVYNEQFF
-	TRBV5-1	few	TRBJ1-2	TGCGCCAGCAGCTTGGACGAGAGTGATAACTATGGCTACACCTTC	CASSLDESDNYGYTF
-	TRBV5-1	few	TRBJ2-5	TGCGCCAGCAGCTTGGACCCCCAAGAGACCCAGTACTTC	CASSLDPQETQYF
-	TRBV6-2/TRBV6-3	few	TRBJ1-1	TGTGCCAGCAGTTACGGAAGCCTAGGCCCTGAAGCTTTCTTT	CASSYGSLGPEAFF
-	TRBV7-8	-	TRBJ2-1	TGTGCCAGCAGCTTAGGAATTCTTGACAGTTGGGGGAATGAGCAGTTCTTC	CASSLGILDSWGNEQFF
-	TRBV20-1	-	TRBJ2-1	TGCAGTGCTAGAAGTATTGGATACGTCTCCTACAATGAGCAGTTCTTC	CSARSIGYVSYNEQFF
TRBD1	TRBV6-2/TRBV6-3	once	TRBJ2-1	TGTGCCAGCAGTTACTGGGACAGAAGCTACAATGAGCAGTTCTTC	CASSYWDRSYNEQFF
-	TRBV3-1	-	TRBJ1-4	TGTGCCAGCAGCCAAGCCGAAAAACTGTTTTTT	CASSQAEKLFF
-	TRBV9	-	TRBJ2-2	TGTGCCAGCAGCGTAAGGAGCGGGGAGCTGTTTTTT	CASSVRSGELFF
-	TRBV7-2	-	TRBJ2-5	TGTGCCAGCAGCCGCCCTCTTACTTACCAAGAGACCCAGTACTTC	CASSRPLTYQETQYF